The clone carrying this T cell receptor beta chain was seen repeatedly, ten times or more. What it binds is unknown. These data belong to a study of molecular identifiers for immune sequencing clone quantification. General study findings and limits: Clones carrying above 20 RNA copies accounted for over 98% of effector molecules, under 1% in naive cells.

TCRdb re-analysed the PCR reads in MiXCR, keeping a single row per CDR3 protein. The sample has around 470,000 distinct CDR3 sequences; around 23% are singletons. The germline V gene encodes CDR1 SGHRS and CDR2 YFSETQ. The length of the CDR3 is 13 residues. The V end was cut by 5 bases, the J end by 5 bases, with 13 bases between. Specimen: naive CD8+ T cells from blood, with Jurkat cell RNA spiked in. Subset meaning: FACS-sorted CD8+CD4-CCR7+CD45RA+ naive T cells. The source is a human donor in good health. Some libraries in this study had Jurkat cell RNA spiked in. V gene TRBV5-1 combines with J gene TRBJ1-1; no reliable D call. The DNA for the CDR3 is TGCGCCAGCAGAGGTGTAACGGGGACTGAAGCTTTCTTT. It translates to CASRGVTGTEAFF.